This T cell receptor (beta chain) originates from a study of blood T cell repertoires in COVID-19. How the authors handled the data: Estimation of nucleated cell counts relied on the amplification of reference gene primers. Method: immunoSEQ multiplex PCR; TCRdb's copy keeps in-frame clones and lacks some. That table furnishes V, J and clone size, whereas the DNA furnished D and trimming. The data contain 70,000 to 90,000 clones, about 89% of them singletons. Per the germline V gene, CDR1 is SEHNR and CDR2 is FQNEAQ (reference sequence). This CDR3 is built from 15 residues. Trimming took off 3 bases at V and 0 bases at J, with 8 bases between the two ends.

The TCR comes from a woman in her 50s with acute COVID-19. The chain uses TRBV7-9 and TRBJ2-2; tentative D call: TRBD1 (6 bases). Sequenced material: PBMCs or T cells enriched from blood (not recorded which). CDR3 DNA: TGTGCCAGCAGCTTCGGACAGTCGAACACCGGGGAGCTGTTTTTT. This codes for CASSFGQSNTGELFF.